The clone carrying this T cell receptor (beta chain) was observed once. The data are from a study of control samples from healthy donors and cancer patients. Germline V gene lookup returns CDR1 SGHRS and CDR2 YFSETQ. V gave up 0 bases and J gave up 6 bases, with 9 bases separating them. There are 13 residues in the CDR3. Profiling relied on immunoSEQ multiplex PCR, and the TCRdb table lists in-frame clones only, not all of them. Of some 150,000 clones in the sample, around 96% were seen once. Sequences were obtained from blood. The rearrangement joins TRBV5-1 to TRBJ1-1, with D perhaps TRBD1 (5 bases). This clonotype was obtained from a man aged 40-55 years in good health. CDR3 region: CASSLVRGSEAFF. The CDR3 DNA reads TGCGCCAGCAGCTTGGTTCGGGGGTCTGAAGCTTTCTTT.